The next 25 T cell receptor beta chains were all read from a single sample in a study of blood T cells in healthy people across ages. PCR was performed a second time for about 6 to 12 cycles using a sample-barcoded 5' primer and a J-beta primer mix. TCRdb fed the 5' RACE reads into MiXCR, producing one record per CDR3 protein. The table lists around 970,000 distinct CDR3 sequences, roughly 51% of them singletons, with 20% to 25% in the top ten. The sample taken for sequencing was blood. These receptors all come from a woman aged 55-70 years in good health.

J is TRBJ2-3 and V is TRBV3-1; 7 nucleotides agree with TRBD2. Germline-derived CDR1 and CDR2 are LGHDT and YNNKEL (reference sequence). This CDR3 is 18 amino acids long. V lost 2 bases to trimming and J lost 4 bases; unmatched junction nucleotides: 15. The CDR3 nucleotides are TGTGCCAGCAGCCAAAACCTAGCGGACCCCGGGATCCCAGATACGCAGTATTTT. Its translation: CASSQNLADPGIPDTQYF.

This clonotype was picked up a small number of times. This rearrangement joins TRBV6-6 to TRBJ2-7; D is uncertain. Germline V lookup: CDR1 MNHNY, CDR2 SVGAGI (reference sequence). The V end was cut by 2 bases, the J end by 5 bases, with 10 bases between. The CDR3 is made up of 13 amino acids. CDR3 bases: TGTGCCAGCAGTTACCCAGGCTACAACGAGCAGTACTTC. This sequence encodes CASSYPGYNEQYF.

The chain couples TRBV28 to TRBJ2-3; D unresolved. The CDR3 runs 17 residues. Trimming took 10 bases from V and 2 from J, leaving 25 bases between them. The germline V gene has CDR1 MDHEN and CDR2 SYDVKM. CDR3 loop: CATLDGFNPYLTDTQYF. CDR3 DNA sequence: TGTGCCACCCTCGACGGGTTCAACCCTTATCTCACAGATACGCAGTATTTT.

For the CDR3, the DNA is TGTGCCAGCAGTCGGCCGCCAGAGACCCAGTACTTC. The encoded protein is CASSRPPETQYF. The chain carries TRBV28 and TRBJ2-5; D is ambiguous. V lost 5 bases, J lost 4 bases, and 8 bases lay in between. CDR3 size: 12 residues. Germline CDR1 and CDR2: MDHEN and SYDVKM.

There are a few counts of this clonotype. This rearrangement joins TRBV27 to TRBJ2-5; 11 nucleotides match TRBD1. Near its end, the DNA agrees better with TRBJ2-7, so the J call may be wrong. Germline CDR1 MNHEY, CDR2 SMNVEV (reference sequence). The length of the CDR3 is 16 residues. The CDR3 protein is CASSFTGTGGYHEQYF. DNA for the CDR3: TGTGCCAGCAGTTTCACGGGGACAGGGGGGTACCACGAGCAGTACTTC.

This clonotype came up once. The chain carries TRBV14 and TRBJ2-1, with D tentatively TRBD2 (6 bases). Between the trimmed V and J ends, which lost 0 bases and 3 bases, there was a span of 15 bases. Looked up from germline, CDR1 is SGHDN and CDR2 is FVKESK. The CDR3 extends over 17 amino acids. The CDR3 bases are TGTGCCAGCAGCCAAGAATTTGGGCTAGCGAGCTACAATGAGCAGTTCTTC. Amino acid sequence: CASSQEFGLASYNEQFF.

The genes are TRBV28 and TRBJ1-2; D gene unclear. The CDR3 spans 14 residues. CDR1 is MDHEN, CDR2 SYDVKM, per germline. With 5 bases removed from V and 10 bases from J, the gap between germline ends came to 20 bases. The DNA of the CDR3 is TGTGCCAGCAGTGATCGGACGGCCATGCGAGTCTACACCTTC. Its translation: CASSDRTAMRVYTF.

V is TRBV3-1 and J is TRBJ2-3, with D possibly being TRBD2 (5 bases). Germline CDR1 reads LGHDT; CDR2 reads YNNKEL (reference sequence). The CDR3 has 16 amino acids. Trimming took off 0 bases at V and 3 bases at J, with 13 bases between the two ends. As DNA, the CDR3 is TGTGCCAGCAGCCAAGAAGGGTCTAGCAAAACAGATACGCAGTATTTT. Protein: CASSQEGSSKTDTQYF.

The chain links TRBV20-1 to TRBJ2-7, with D perhaps TRBD1 (6 bases). CDR1 and CDR2 from the germline V gene are DFQATT and SNEGSKA (reference sequence). CDR3 length equals 14 residues. The V gene lost 4 bases and the J gene lost 0 bases, with 13 bases spanning the gap. CDR3 coding DNA: TGCAGTGCTATACCCCGGGACAACTCCTACGAGCAGTACTTC. Encoded protein: CSAIPRDNSYEQYF.

The J gene is TRBJ2-1, the V gene TRBV5-1; D uncertain. The DNA end favors TRBJ2-7, so the J call may be wrong. Germline assignment: CDR1 SGHRS and CDR2 YFSETQ. CDR3 length equals 14 residues. The DNA of the CDR3 is TGCGCCAGCAGCTTTGCGGACGGATACAATGAGCAGTACTTC. This sequence encodes CASSFADGYNEQYF.

In this sample, this clonotype turned up once. The rearrangement joins TRBV29-1 to TRBJ2-1; D is unresolved. Germline V gene data show CDR1 as SQVTM and CDR2 as ANQGSEA. Trimming took 4 bases from V and 5 from J, leaving 9 bases between them. This CDR3 spans 12 amino acids. DNA for the CDR3: TGCAGCGTTGCTATGGCCAACAATGAGCAGTTCTTC. Translation gives CSVAMANNEQFF.

The V gene is TRBV9, the J gene TRBJ2-5; 10 nucleotides align to TRBD2. The DNA end favors TRBJ2-7, so the J call may be wrong. The CDR3 is 15 residues long. Germline CDR1 and CDR2: SGDLS and YYNGEE. The CDR3 DNA reads as TGTGCCAGCAGTGCCAACCCTGGGACTAGCGACGAGCAGTACTTC. This encodes CASSANPGTSDEQYF.

The chain combines TRBV7-2 with TRBJ2-3; the D is unclear. Germline-derived CDR1 and CDR2 are SGHTA and FQGNSA. The CDR3 spans 15 residues. V was clipped by 5 bases and J by 2 bases, with 14 bases between them. The CDR3 loop reads CASSVTPLDTDTQYF. In DNA, the CDR3 is TGTGCCAGCAGCGTAACACCTCTGGACACAGATACGCAGTATTTT.

This sequence joins TRBV12-3 or TRBV12-4 and TRBJ2-7; 11 bases are a match to TRBD1. With 6 bases clipped from V and 5 bases from J, the junction kept 6 bases outside the gene matches. There are 14 residues in the CDR3. The DNA for the CDR3 is TGTGCCAGCAGCCGGGACAGGGGGATCCACGAGCAGTACTTC. This gives the protein CASSRDRGIHEQYF.

The chain is built from TRBV6-2 or TRBV6-3 and TRBJ2-7; 11 positions agree with TRBD2. CDR3 length: 12 amino acids. Per the germline V gene, CDR1 is MNHEY and CDR2 is SVGEGT. Germline trimming cut 4 bases from V and 10 bases from J; bases unmatched to any gene: 3. The CDR3 protein is CASSLLAGDQYF. CDR3 DNA: TGTGCCAGCAGTTTACTAGCGGGAGATCAGTACTTC.

This clonotype was recorded a few times. The gene calls are TRBV12-3 or TRBV12-4 and TRBJ2-7; 7 bases map to TRBD2. The V gene end was trimmed by 4 bases and the J gene end by 2 bases; junction bases not matched to a gene: 8. The CDR3 is 15 amino acids. This chain's CDR3 is CASSSRREGPYEQYF. The DNA of the CDR3 is TGTGCCAGCAGTTCACGGAGGGAGGGCCCCTACGAGCAGTACTTC.

There are a few counts of this clonotype. The J gene is TRBJ2-7, the V gene TRBV20-1; no clear D. V was shortened by 1 base and J by 1 base, with 11 bases between the two germline ends. The CDR3 is 14 amino acids. Germline V gene lookup returns CDR1 DFQATT and CDR2 SNEGSKA (reference sequence). The CDR3 loop reads CSARVEAVSYEQYF. DNA of the CDR3: TGCAGTGCTAGAGTTGAGGCAGTGTCCTACGAGCAGTACTTC.

This clonotype was seen at least ten times. The chain employs TRBV3-1 and TRBJ1-2, with D maybe TRBD1 (5 bases). Trimming removed 1 base at V and 6 bases at J, with 12 bases between. The CDR3 is 14 residues long. Germline V gene lookup returns CDR1 LGHDT and CDR2 YNNKEL (reference sequence). CDR3 loop: CASSQGWDRHGYTF. The CDR3 DNA reads as TGTGCCAGCAGCCAAGGCTGGGACCGCCATGGCTACACCTTC.

J is TRBJ1-5 and V is TRBV9; a possible D gene is TRBD1 (6 bases). The V end lost 0 bases, the J end lost 4 bases, and 11 bases lay between the germline ends. This CDR3 contains 15 residues. Germline V CDR1 and CDR2: SGDLS, YYNGEE. CDR3 sequence reads: CASSVAGGRNQPQHF. The CDR3 region has the DNA TGTGCCAGCAGCGTAGCTGGGGGCAGGAATCAGCCCCAGCATTTT.

This clonotype was detected a few times. The J gene is TRBJ2-5, the V gene TRBV29-1; D is ambiguous. The V gene's germline CDR1 is SQVTM and CDR2 ANQGSEA. The CDR3 extends over 13 amino acids. Trimming cost V 6 bases and J 1 base, with 12 bases left between them. The CDR3, as DNA: TGCAGCGTAAAAGGCAGCGCCCAAGAGACCCAGTACTTC. Translated, it gives CSVKGSAQETQYF.

V gene TRBV25-1 combines with J gene TRBJ2-2, with 9 bases that match TRBD2. The CDR3 consists of 16 residues. Germline V lookup: CDR1 MGHDK, CDR2 SYGVNS. The V gene end was trimmed by 2 bases and the J gene end by 1 base; junction bases not matched to a gene: 2. Written as DNA, the CDR3 is TGTGCCAGCAGTGAACGACTAGCGGAGAACACCGGGGAGCTGTTTTTT. It is translated as CASSERLAENTGELFF.

This chain links TRBV5-1 with TRBJ2-7, with TRBD2 identical over 7 bases. The tail of the sequence fits TRBJ2-5 better, so the J call may be wrong. This CDR3 has 15 amino acids. CDR1 and CDR2 from the germline V gene are SGHRS and YFSETQ. CDR3 DNA sequence: TGCGCCAGCAGTCTTAGGGCGGGAGATGGCGAGACCCAGTACTTC. Translation gives CASSLRAGDGETQYF.

This clonotype was found a few times. The CDR3 sequence: CSERSGRETDTQYF. Written as DNA, the CDR3 is TGCAGCGAGCGTAGCGGGAGGGAGACAGATACGCAGTATTTT. The J gene is TRBJ2-3, the V gene TRBV20-1; the match to TRBD2 covers 11 bases. CDR1 and CDR2 from the germline V gene are DFQATT and SNEGSKA (reference sequence). This CDR3 is 14 amino acids long.

The table lists this clonotype with a few counts. The chain carries TRBV4-1 and TRBJ1-1; D uncertain. The CDR3 contains 16 residues. CDR1 is MGHRA, CDR2 YSYEKL, per germline. Trimming left V 2 bases short and J 0 bases short, with 13 bases between. CDR3 nucleotides: TGCGCCAGCAGCCAACCCGCGACACCGGTGAACACTGAAGCTTTCTTT. This sequence encodes CASSQPATPVNTEAFF.

A remark on this clonotype: It may be a read error: a sequence one base away is much more abundant. The chain uses TRBV27 and TRBJ2-7, with D perhaps matching TRBD2 (5 bases). Trimming pared 7 bases from V and 7 bases from J, leaving 23 bases between. The CDR3 is 15 amino acids. In germline, CDR1 is MNHEY, CDR2 SMNVEV (reference sequence). The CDR3, as DNA: TGTGCCAGCATCCGAGCGTCCGGAGGTTCGAGGGAGCAGTACTTC. Its translation: CASIRASGGSREQYF.